Below are 3 T cell receptor beta chains sequenced from a single sample in a study of OX40 agonist ivuxolimab in advanced cancers. TCRdb's table, derived via immunoSEQ multiplex PCR, lists solely in-frame clones and lacks some. The profile shows 75,000 to 95,000 clones, about 92% of them singletons. The input for sequencing was CD4+ or CD8+ T cells sorted from blood, taken in a trial of the OX40 agonist ivuxolimab. The receptors here all came from an adult with an advanced solid tumor such as melanoma, head and neck, liver or kidney cancer.

The V gene is TRBV2, the J gene TRBJ1-4; no definite D call. This CDR3 comprises 13 residues. Per germline, CDR1 SNHLY and CDR2 FYNNEI. Trimming left V 3 bases short and J 6 bases short, with 8 bases between. The CDR3 DNA reads as TGTGCCAGCAGTGATAGCCTCTATGAAAAACTGTTTTTT. Protein product: CASSDSLYEKLFF.

J is TRBJ1-2 and V is TRBV5-1; unclear D gene. The CDR3 consists of 15 residues. Trimming took 0 bases from V and 2 from J, leaving 11 bases between them. Germline assignment: CDR1 SGHRS and CDR2 YFSETQ. The CDR3 bases are TGCGCCAGCAGCTTGGGGGCATGGGAGAACTATGGCTACACCTTC. Amino acid sequence: CASSLGAWENYGYTF.

The gene calls are TRBV5-1 and TRBJ2-5; 14 bases agree with TRBD2. V was clipped by 0 bases and J by 2 bases; unmatched bases: 9. The CDR3 length is 19 residues. Germline values: CDR1 SGHRS, CDR2 YFSETQ. CDR3 amino acids: CASSLANPGLAGVQETQYF. CDR3 nucleotide sequence: TGCGCCAGCAGCTTGGCGAATCCGGGACTAGCGGGAGTACAAGAGACCCAGTACTTC.